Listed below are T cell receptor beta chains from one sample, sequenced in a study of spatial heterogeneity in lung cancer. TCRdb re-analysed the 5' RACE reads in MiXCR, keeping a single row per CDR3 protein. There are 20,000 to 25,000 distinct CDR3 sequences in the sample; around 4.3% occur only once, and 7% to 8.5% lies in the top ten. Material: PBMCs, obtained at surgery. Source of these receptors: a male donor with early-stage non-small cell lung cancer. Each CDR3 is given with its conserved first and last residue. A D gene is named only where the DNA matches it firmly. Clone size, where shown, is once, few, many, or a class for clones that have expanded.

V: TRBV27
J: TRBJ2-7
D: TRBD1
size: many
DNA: TGTGCCAGCAGCTATGGGACAGGGGCTCGCTACGAGCAGTACTTC
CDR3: CASSYGTGARYEQYF

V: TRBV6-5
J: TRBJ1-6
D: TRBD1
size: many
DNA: TGTGCCAGCAGACGAGTGGCAGGGGGAGGTTCACCCCTCCACTTT
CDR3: CASRRVAGGGSPLHF

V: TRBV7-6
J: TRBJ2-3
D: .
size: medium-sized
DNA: TGTGCCAGCAGCTTAATAGCGGGCACAGATACGCAGTATTTT
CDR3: CASSLIAGTDTQYF

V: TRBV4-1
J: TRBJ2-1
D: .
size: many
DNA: TGCGCCAGCAGCCATCCACCTAGACGGGACTTGATCTACAATGAGCAGTTCTTC
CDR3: CASSHPPRRDLIYNEQFF

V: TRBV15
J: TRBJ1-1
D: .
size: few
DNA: TGTGCCACCAGCAGAGATAGGGGGTCGAACACTGAAGCTTTCTTT
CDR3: CATSRDRGSNTEAFF

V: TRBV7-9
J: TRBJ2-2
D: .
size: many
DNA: TGTGCCAAGCCTCAGGGGAACACCGGGGAGCTGTTTTTT
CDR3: CAKPQGNTGELFF

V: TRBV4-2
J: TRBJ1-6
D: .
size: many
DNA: TGTGCCAGCAGCCATGACGACCGGGCCCCACTCGGAGGTTCACCCCTCCACTTT
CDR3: CASSHDDRAPLGGSPLHF

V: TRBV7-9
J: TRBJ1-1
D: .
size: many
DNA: TGTGCCAGCCTCGACGGGGGGCGTGTGGATGAAGCTTTCTTT
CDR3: CASLDGGRVDEAFF

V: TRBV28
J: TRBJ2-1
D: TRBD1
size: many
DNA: TGTGCCAGCAGCAGGACAGGAGTCTACAATGAGCAGTTCTTC
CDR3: CASSRTGVYNEQFF

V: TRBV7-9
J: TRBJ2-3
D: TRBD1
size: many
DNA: TGTGCCAGCAGCTTCCCGGACAGGGGGCGTTCGTGGAGACAAGACCTGCATACGCAGTATTTT
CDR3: CASSFPDRGRSWRQDLHTQYF

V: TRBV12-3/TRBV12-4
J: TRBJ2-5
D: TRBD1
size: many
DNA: TGTGCCAGCACTTTACAGGGGTCGGAGACCCAGTACTTC
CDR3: CASTLQGSETQYF

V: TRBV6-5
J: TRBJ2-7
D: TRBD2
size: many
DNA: TGTGCCAGCAGTCCATCTAGCGGGAGTATGGTCTACGAGCAGTACTTC
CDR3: CASSPSSGSMVYEQYF

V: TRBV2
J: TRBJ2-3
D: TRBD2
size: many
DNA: TGTGCCAGCAGTTCCGGGACTAGCGTATATACGCAGTATTTT
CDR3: CASSSGTSVYTQYF

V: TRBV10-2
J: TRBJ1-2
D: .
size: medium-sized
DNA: TGCGCCAGCAGTGAGACAGGGAACTATGGCTACACCTTC
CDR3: CASSETGNYGYTF

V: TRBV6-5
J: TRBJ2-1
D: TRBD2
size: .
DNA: TGTGCCAGCAGTTACATAACTAGCGGGGCGTACAATGAGCAGTTCTTC
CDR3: CASSYITSGAYNEQFF

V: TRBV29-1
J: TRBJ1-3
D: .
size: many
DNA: TGCAGCGCACTGGGACGGCCTGACCGCTCTGGAAACACCATATATTTT
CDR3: CSALGRPDRSGNTIYF

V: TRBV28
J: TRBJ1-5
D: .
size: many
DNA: TGTGCCAGCAGCTATACATTCTTGCCCCAGCATTTT
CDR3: CASSYTFLPQHF

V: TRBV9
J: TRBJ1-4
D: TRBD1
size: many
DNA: TGTGCCAGCAGCGCCCTAGGGGGCTCGACTAATGAAAAACTGTTTTTT
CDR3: CASSALGGSTNEKLFF

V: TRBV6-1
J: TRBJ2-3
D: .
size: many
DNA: TGTGCCAGCAGCCGGGTTCGCACAGATACGCAGTATTTT
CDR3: CASSRVRTDTQYF

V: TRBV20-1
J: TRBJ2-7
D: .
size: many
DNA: TGCAGTGCTAGTGAGCCGGGGGCTCTCTACGAGCAGTACTTC
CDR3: CSASEPGALYEQYF

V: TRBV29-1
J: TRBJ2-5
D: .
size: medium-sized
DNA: TGCAGCGTTCGTAAGGGGCCCCAAGAGACCCAGTACTTC
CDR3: CSVRKGPQETQYF

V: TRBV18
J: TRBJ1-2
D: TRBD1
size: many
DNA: TGTGCCAGCTCACCGTCAGGGGGAATCGGAGGCTACACCTTC
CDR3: CASSPSGGIGGYTF

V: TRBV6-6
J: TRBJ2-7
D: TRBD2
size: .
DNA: TGTGCCAGCAGTGGGAGCGGGAGCGGTAACGAGCAGTACTTC
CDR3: CASSGSGSGNEQYF

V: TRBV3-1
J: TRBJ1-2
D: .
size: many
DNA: TGTGCCAGCAGCCAAGTAGGAGGAAGACATGGCTACACCTTC
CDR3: CASSQVGGRHGYTF

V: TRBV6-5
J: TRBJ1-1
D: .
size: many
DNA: TGTGCCAGCAGTTACTCGGCAGGGCTGGGTGCTGAAGCTTTCTTT
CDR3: CASSYSAGLGAEAFF

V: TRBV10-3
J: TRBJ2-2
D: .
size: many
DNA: TGTGCCATCAGTGAGTCAGGGACGCTGAACACCGGGGAGCTGTTTTTT
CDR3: CAISESGTLNTGELFF

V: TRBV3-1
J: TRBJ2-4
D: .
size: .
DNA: TGTGCCAGCAGCCACGGGGGTCTAGCCAAAAACATTCAGTACTTC
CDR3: CASSHGGLAKNIQYF

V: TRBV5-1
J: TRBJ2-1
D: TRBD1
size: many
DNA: TGCGCCAGCAGCTTACCGGGACAGGGGGCAGGAAATGAGCAGTTCTTC
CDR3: CASSLPGQGAGNEQFF

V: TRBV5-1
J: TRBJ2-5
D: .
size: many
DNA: TGCGCCAGCAGCGAGCCGGGAGCAGGGGAGACCCAGTACTTC
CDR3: CASSEPGAGETQYF

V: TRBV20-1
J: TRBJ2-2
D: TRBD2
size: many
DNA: TGCAGTGCCACGGGACTAGCGGGCACGAACACCGGGGAGCTGTTTTTT
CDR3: CSATGLAGTNTGELFF

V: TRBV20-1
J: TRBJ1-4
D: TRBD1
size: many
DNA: TGCAGTGCTCGAGATTACAGGGGAAAATATGAAAAACTGTTTTTT
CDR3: CSARDYRGKYEKLFF

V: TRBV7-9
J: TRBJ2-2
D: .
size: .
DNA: TGTGCCAGCAGCCCGGAGTTTTTGGGGGCCGGGGAGCTGTTTTTT
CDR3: CASSPEFLGAGELFF

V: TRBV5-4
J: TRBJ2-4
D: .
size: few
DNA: TGTGCCAGCAGGGGTTCAGGGGCTGGGAACATTCAGTACTTC
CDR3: CASRGSGAGNIQYF

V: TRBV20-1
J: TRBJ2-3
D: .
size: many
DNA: TGCAGTGCTAGAGATCCTCGGACAGATACGCAGTATTTT
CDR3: CSARDPRTDTQYF

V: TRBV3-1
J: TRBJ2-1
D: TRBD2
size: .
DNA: TGTGCCAGCAGCCAACTAGCGGGCTCCTACAATGAGCAGTTCTTC
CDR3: CASSQLAGSYNEQFF

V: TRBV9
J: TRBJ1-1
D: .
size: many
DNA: TGTGCCAGCAGCCTAAATCCCTCGGGGGACACTGAAGCTTTCTTT
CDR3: CASSLNPSGDTEAFF

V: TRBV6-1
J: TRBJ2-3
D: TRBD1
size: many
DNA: TGTGCCAGCAGTCCTTCGACAGGGGGTTACACAGATACGCAGTATTTT
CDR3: CASSPSTGGYTDTQYF

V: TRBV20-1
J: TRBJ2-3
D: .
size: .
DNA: TGCAGTGCTATTGAGGCAGGGGAAATGGATACGCAGTATTTT
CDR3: CSAIEAGEMDTQYF

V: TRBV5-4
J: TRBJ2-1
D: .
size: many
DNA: TGTGCCACCAGTGGGTGGTCCTACAATGAGCAGTTCTTC
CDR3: CATSGWSYNEQFF

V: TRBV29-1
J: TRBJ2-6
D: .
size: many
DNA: TGCAGCGTAAGGACGACCCCTGGGGCCAACGTCCTGACTTTC
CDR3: CSVRTTPGANVLTF

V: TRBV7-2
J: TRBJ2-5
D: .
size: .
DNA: TGTGCCAGCAGCGTAAACAGGGGAGGTGAGACCCAGTACTTC
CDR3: CASSVNRGGETQYF

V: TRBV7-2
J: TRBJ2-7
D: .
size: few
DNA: TGTGCCAGCAGCTCGAGTTTTGGGCCCTACGAGCAGTACTTC
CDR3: CASSSSFGPYEQYF

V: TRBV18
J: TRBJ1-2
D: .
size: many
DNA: TGTGCCAGCTCACCGAGTCAGGACTATGGCTACACCTTC
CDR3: CASSPSQDYGYTF

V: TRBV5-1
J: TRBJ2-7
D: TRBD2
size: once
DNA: TGCGCCAGCAATGGTGGGACTAGCCGTTCCTACGAGCAGTACTTC
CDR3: CASNGGTSRSYEQYF

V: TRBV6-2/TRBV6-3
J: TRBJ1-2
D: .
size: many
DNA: TGTGCCAGCAGTTACCGTCAGGTAGATGGCTACACCTTC
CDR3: CASSYRQVDGYTF

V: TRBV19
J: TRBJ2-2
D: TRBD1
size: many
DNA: TGTGCCAGTAGTATAGCCCACAGGGGTAACGGGGAGCTGTTTTTT
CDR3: CASSIAHRGNGELFF

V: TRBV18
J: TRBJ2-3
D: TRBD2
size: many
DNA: TGTGCCAGCTCGGAGACTAGCGGGGGAGGTCTACGAAGAGATACGCAGTATTTT
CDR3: CASSETSGGGLRRDTQYF

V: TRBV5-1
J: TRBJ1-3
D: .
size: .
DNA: TGCGCCAGCAGGGTTGGAGTCCAGAGGACTGGAAACACCATATATTTT
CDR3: CASRVGVQRTGNTIYF